This T cell receptor (beta chain) is drawn from a study of PD-1 blockade in mismatch repair-deficient tumors. In this sample, this clone turned up once. TCRdb's copy holds only in-frame clones and misses some; the assay was immunoSEQ multiplex PCR. The data hold over 100,000 clones, with more than 60% observed a single time. All patients were mismatch repair deficient, assessed by either PCR or immunohistochemistry. Germline values: CDR1 MNHNS, CDR2 SASEGT. The V and J ends lost 3 bases and 2 bases, in that order; junction bases with no gene match: 4. This CDR3 has 14 residues. The origin of this receptor is an adult with mismatch repair-deficient cancer. This chain uses TRBV6-1 with TRBJ2-7; TRBD1 matches at 7 bases. Sequencing was performed on peripheral blood, taken more than 58 weeks after starting pembrolizumab. DNA for the CDR3: TGTGCCAGCAGTGAGGGACAGACAGCCTACGAGCAGTACTTC. Translation gives CASSEGQTAYEQYF.